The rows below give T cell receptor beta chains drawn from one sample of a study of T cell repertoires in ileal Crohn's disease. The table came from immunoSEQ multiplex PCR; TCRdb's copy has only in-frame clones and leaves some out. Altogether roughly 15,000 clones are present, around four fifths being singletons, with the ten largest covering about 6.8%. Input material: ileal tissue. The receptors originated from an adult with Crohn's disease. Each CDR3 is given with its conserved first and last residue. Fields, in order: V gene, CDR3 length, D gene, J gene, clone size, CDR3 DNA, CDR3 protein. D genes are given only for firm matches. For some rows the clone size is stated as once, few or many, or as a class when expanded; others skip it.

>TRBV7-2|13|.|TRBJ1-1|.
TGTGCCAGCAGACTGTCGGGGAACACTGAAGCTTTCTTT
CASRLSGNTEAFF
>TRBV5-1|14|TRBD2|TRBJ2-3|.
TGCGCCAGCAGCGCGGGACTAGCGCAAGATACGCAGTATTTT
CASSAGLAQDTQYF
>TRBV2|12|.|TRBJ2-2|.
TGTGCCAGCAGCAGGGAAGACGGGGAGCTGTTTTTT
CASSREDGELFF
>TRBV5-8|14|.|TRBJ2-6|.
TGTGCCAGCAGCGTAGCTTCTGGGGCCAACGTCCTGACTTTC
CASSVASGANVLTF
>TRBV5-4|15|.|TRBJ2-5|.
TGTGCCAGCAGCTCGCCCACAGTTGCCCGGGAGACCCAGTACTTC
CASSSPTVARETQYF
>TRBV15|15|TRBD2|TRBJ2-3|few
TGTGCCACCAGCACCGGGACTAGCGAGACAGATACGCAGTATTTT
CATSTGTSETDTQYF
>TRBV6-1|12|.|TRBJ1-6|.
TGTGCCAGCAGAACTGTCAATTCACCCCTCCACTTT
CASRTVNSPLHF
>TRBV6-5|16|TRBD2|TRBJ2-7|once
TGTGCCAGCAGTTACTCCGGGACTAGCGGCCGTCGGGAGCAGTACTTC
CASSYSGTSGRREQYF
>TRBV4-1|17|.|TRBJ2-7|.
TGCGCCAGCAGCCAAGACGATTTTAGCAGGGGTGTCAACGAGCAGTACTTC
CASSQDDFSRGVNEQYF
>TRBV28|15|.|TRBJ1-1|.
TGTGCCAGCAGCTGGAGGGGTCGGGGGAACACTGAAGCTTTCTTT
CASSWRGRGNTEAFF
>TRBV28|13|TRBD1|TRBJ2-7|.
TGTGCCAGCGGGACAGGGGGCCCCTACGAGCAGTACTTC
CASGTGGPYEQYF
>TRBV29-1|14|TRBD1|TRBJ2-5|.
TGCAGCGGGTGCTGGGACAGGTCGCCACAGACCCAGTACTTC
CSGCWDRSPQTQYF
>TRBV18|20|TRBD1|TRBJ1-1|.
TGTGCCAGCTCACCACTCCCCTCGGGACAGGGGGCGACGCGTGGCACTGAAGCTTTCTTT
CASSPLPSGQGATRGTEAFF
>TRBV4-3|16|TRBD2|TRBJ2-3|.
TGCGCCAGCAGCCAATTAGCGGGGGTGGGCACAGATACGCAGTATTTT
CASSQLAGVGTDTQYF
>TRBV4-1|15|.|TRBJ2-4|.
TGCGCCAGCAGCCAAGAACGGAGGCAAGGGAACATTCAGTACTTC
CASSQERRQGNIQYF